These 18 T cell receptor beta chains originate from one sample sequenced in a study of spatial heterogeneity in lung cancer. Specified time point: sample taken at primary tumor resection. From tumor, nontumor lung or frozen PBMC, whole RNA was taken unsorted for sequencing. TCRdb reprocessed the 5' RACE reads via MiXCR and lists one record per CDR3 protein. Of about 3,200 distinct CDR3 sequences detected, around 41% appear once; the ten largest clones hold about 80%. Sequenced here: PBMCs, sampled at surgery. The receptor source for this set is a male donor with early-stage non-small cell lung cancer.

Of note for this clonotype: This may be a read error, as it is one base from a much larger clone. This chain joins TRBV7-2 and TRBJ2-7; 11 bases map to TRBD2. The CDR3 has 15 amino acids. CDR1 and CDR2 (germline): SGHTA, FQGNSA. The CDR3 DNA sequence: TGTGCCAGCAGCCCTCGTAGCGGGAGGGCCTACGAGCTGTACTTC. It codes for CASSPRSGRAYELYF.

The chain uses TRBV6-1 and TRBJ2-3; unclear D gene. V dropped 6 bases and J dropped 1 base, with 14 bases sitting between them. CDR3 length equals 15 residues. CDR1 is MNHNS and CDR2 is SASEGT in the germline V gene. CDR3 nucleotides: TGTGCCAGCAGAGGTGGGGTTGGCGGCACAGATACGCAGTATTTT. This encodes CASRGGVGGTDTQYF.

The chain combines TRBV7-9 with TRBJ2-3, with D perhaps matching TRBD1 (5 bases). Germline assignment: CDR1 SEHNR and CDR2 FQNEAQ (reference sequence). V gave up 3 bases and J gave up 5 bases, with 18 bases separating them. The CDR3 extends over 16 amino acids. DNA for the CDR3: TGTGCCAGCAGCTTCCAGGATTGGGGCCAGGGAGATACGCAGTATTTT. Its translation is CASSFQDWGQGDTQYF.

This clonotype was recorded once. The DNA for the CDR3 is TGTGCCAGCAGCCCGACTGGTTCACCCCTCCACTTT. Residues: CASSPTGSPLHF. The chain carries TRBV7-2 and TRBJ1-6; no clear D gene. V lost 5 bases and J lost 9, with 8 bases in between. This CDR3 region has 12 residues. Germline assignment: CDR1 SGHTA and CDR2 FQGNSA.

This clonotype has at least ten counts. The V call is TRBV6-2 or TRBV6-3, the J call TRBJ2-7; D is perhaps TRBD1 or TRBD2 (6 bases each). V was cut by 4 bases and J by 1 base, with 20 bases left in between. Germline lookup yields CDR1 MNHEY and CDR2 SVGEGT. This CDR3 is built from 17 residues. The CDR3 coding sequence is TGTGCCAGCAGTTCTGCGGAGGGGGGTATACCGTCCTACGAGCAGTACTTC. Amino acid sequence: CASSSAEGGIPSYEQYF.

The V and J genes are TRBV18 and TRBJ2-1; D call uncertain. Trimming cost V 2 bases and J 8 bases, with 25 bases left between them. The CDR3 spans 18 residues. CDR1 KGHSH and CDR2 LQKENI come from the germline V gene. CDR3 in amino acids: CASSPGRSQRQNRDEQFF. The DNA for the CDR3 is TGTGCCAGCTCACCAGGGCGCTCACAACGGCAGAATAGGGATGAGCAGTTCTTC.

Only a few counts were recorded for this clonotype. The chain has TRBV2 and TRBJ2-1; TRBD2 matches at 10 bases. Unmatched junction bases numbered 16, after V lost 9 bases and J lost 8 bases. Germline V CDR1 and CDR2: SNHLY, FYNNEI. The CDR3 runs 16 residues. The CDR3 loop reads CARTSLSGGAAHEQFF. CDR3 nucleotides: TGTGCCAGAACTAGTTTGAGCGGGGGGGCTGCCCATGAGCAGTTCTTC.

This clonotype appeared a few times. Sequence at one end of the junction differs from germline and may be a read error. This chain uses TRBV7-7 with TRBJ2-2; possibly TRBD1 for D (6 bases). The CDR3 spans 15 residues. Per germline, CDR1 SSHAT and CDR2 FNYEAQ (reference sequence). CDR3: CASSPQGSLPGELFF. CDR3 sequence (DNA): TGTGCTAGCAGCCCCCAGGGGAGCTTACCCGGGGAGCTGTTTTTT. Full variable domain (outside the CDR3, taken from reference TRBV7-7 and TRBJ2-2): GAGVSQSPRYKVTKRGQDVTLRCDPISSHATLYWYQQALGQGPEFLTYFNYEAQPDKSGLPSDRFSAERPEGSISTLTIQRTEQRDSAMYRCASSPQGSLPGELFFGEGSRLTVL.

This clonotype was observed a handful of times. V usage is TRBV27 and J usage is TRBJ2-1, with TRBD2 matching 9 bases. The junction had 20 bases not matched to a gene; V was cut back by 4 bases and J by 4 bases. This CDR3 has 20 residues. Germline-derived CDR1 and CDR2 are MNHEY and SMNVEV (reference sequence). The CDR3 DNA reads as TGTGCCAGCAGTTGGGGGGCGGGTAGGGCTAGCGGGGTACCTTACAATGAGCAGTTCTTC. Translated: CASSWGAGRASGVPYNEQFF.

This sequence joins TRBV5-1 and TRBJ2-7, with D unclear. V was cut by 0 bases and J by 6 bases, with 7 bases left in between. CDR3 size: 12 residues. Germline V gives CDR1 SGHRS, CDR2 YFSETQ. In nucleotides, the CDR3 is TGCGCCAGCAGCTTGGTGAGTGCCGAGCAGTACTTC. It is translated as CASSLVSAEQYF.

In its sample, this clonotype was seen a few times. The gene calls are TRBV20-1 and TRBJ2-4, with unresolved D. V lost 3 bases and J 6 bases, leaving 6 bases between the germline ends. The germline V gene encodes CDR1 DFQATT and CDR2 SNEGSKA (reference sequence). This CDR3 region has 11 residues. The DNA of the CDR3 is TGCAGTGCTAGCAGAGGAAACATTCAGTACTTC. Translation: CSASRGNIQYF.

In this sample, this clonotype turned up a few times. The chain combines TRBV3-1 with TRBJ2-3; D perhaps matches TRBD2 (5 bases). This CDR3 is built from 15 residues. V shed 4 bases and J shed 0 bases, with 11 bases lying between them. Looked up from germline, CDR1 is LGHDT and CDR2 is YNNKEL (reference sequence). The CDR3 DNA is TGTGCCAGCAGCCCGGGATCCGCTAGCACAGATACGCAGTATTTT. Its protein product is CASSPGSASTDTQYF.

This clonotype came up many times. The chain employs TRBV3-1 and TRBJ2-3, with a tentative D call TRBD2 (6 bases). Germline V lookup: CDR1 LGHDT, CDR2 YNNKEL (reference sequence). The CDR3 spans 15 residues. V lost 5 bases to trimming and J lost 2 bases, with 14 bases between them. The CDR3 sequence is CASSSGTGFTDTQYF. The CDR3 coding sequence is TGTGCCAGCAGCTCCGGGACTGGCTTCACAGATACGCAGTATTTT.

The chain carries TRBV3-1 and TRBJ2-1; 9 positions match TRBD2. The CDR3 runs 14 residues. Germline CDR1 and CDR2: LGHDT and YNNKEL (reference sequence). V was clipped by 0 bases and J by 15 bases; unmatched bases: 9. The CDR3 bases are TGTGCCAGCAGCCAAGATCTAGCGGGATATTTTCTGTTCTTC. Its translation: CASSQDLAGYFLFF.

This rearrangement joins TRBV2 to TRBJ2-7, with D possibly being TRBD1 (6 bases). CDR3 length: 15 residues. V shed 5 bases and J shed 5 bases, with 19 bases lying between them. Germline CDR1 is SNHLY and CDR2 is FYNNEI. CDR3 nucleotide sequence: TGTGCCAGCAGTCCCGCCGGGACAATCACCCACGAGCAGTACTTC. This gives the protein CASSPAGTITHEQYF. The full variable domain, completed using reference TRBV2 and TRBJ2-7, is EPEVTQTPSHQVTQMGQEVILRCVPISNHLYFYWYRQILGQKVEFLVSFYNNEISEKSEIFDDQFSVERPDGSNFTLKIRSTKLEDSAMYFCASSPAGTITHEQYFGPGTRLTVT.

V gene TRBV11-3 combines with J gene TRBJ2-1, with no clear D. Germline assignment: CDR1 SGHNT and CDR2 YENEEA. The CDR3 runs to 12 residues. The V end was cut by 4 bases, the J end by 6 bases, with 7 bases between. This CDR3 is CASSSRVNEQFF. CDR3 DNA sequence: TGTGCCAGCAGCTCACGGGTCAATGAGCAGTTCTTC.

This clonotype came up a few times. The chain joins TRBV7-2 to TRBJ2-3; TRBD2 aligns across 8 bases. Looked up from germline, CDR1 is SGHTA and CDR2 is FQGNSA. V lost 8 bases to trimming and J lost 0 bases; unmatched junction nucleotides: 7. This CDR3 is built from 15 residues. CDR3 bases: TGTGCCAGCGGAGGGCGGGGGGTTAGCACAGATACGCAGTATTTT. As protein: CASGGRGVSTDTQYF.

This clonotype came up a few times. V and J are TRBV6-2 or TRBV6-3 and TRBJ2-1, with D possibly matching TRBD1 (6 bases). The ends were cut back, 6 bases at V and 5 bases at J, with 17 bases in the middle. There are 15 residues in the CDR3. Germline lookup yields CDR1 MNHEY and CDR2 SVGEGT. Here the CDR3 reads CASRFGQGIHNEQFF. Written as DNA, the CDR3 is TGTGCCAGCAGATTCGGTCAGGGGATACACAATGAGCAGTTCTTC.